This TCR beta chain stems from a study of blood T cell repertoires in COVID-19. Overall study context: T cells, B-cell-depleted T cells, or PBMCs provided the cDNA or gDNA that served as material.

Under the authors' procedure: The assay estimated nucleated cells by amplifying reference gene primers. TCRdb keeps only in-frame clones here, not all; method: immunoSEQ multiplex PCR. V, J and clone size were drawn from that table, and D and trimming were deduced from the DNA. The sample contains approximately 250,000 clones, roughly 85% of which appear only once. CDR1 LNHDA and CDR2 SQIVND come from the germline V gene (reference sequence). CDR3 length: 15 amino acids. V gave up 5 bases and J gave up 8 bases; unmatched junction bases: 9. Material for sequencing was peripheral blood. The V and J genes are TRBV19 and TRBJ1-4; 9 nucleotides line up with TRBD1. This receptor was identified in a man in his forties with acute or convalescent COVID-19. The CDR3 spells CASSPPTGGREKLFF. The CDR3 DNA is TGTGCCAGTAGTCCGCCGACAGGGGGACGGGAAAAACTGTTTTTT. Looking up the rest from reference TRBV19 and TRBJ1-4 gives the full variable domain: DGGITQSPKYLFRKEGQNVTLSCEQNLNHDAMYWYRQDPGQGLRLIYYSQIVNDFQKGDIAEGYSVSREKKESFPLTVTSAQKNPTAFYLCASSPPTGGREKLFFGSGTQLSVL.